Detailed here is one T cell receptor beta chain. A mixed TRB-A/B primer pool amplified rearranged TRB by multiplex touch-down PCR. TCRdb re-called the multiplex PCR reads through MiXCR, storing one row per CDR3 protein. This table has 9,500 to 12,000 distinct CDR3 sequences, about 35% appearing once. Peripheral blood genomic DNA, not sorted cells or RNA, was the template. The data originate from a study of T cell repertoires in aging, cancer and after chemotherapy. This CDR3 contains 14 residues. Germline CDR1 SGHVS, CDR2 FNYEAQ. V lost 0 bases and J lost 9; bases outside the gene matches: 4. The sequenced sample consisted of blood. This chain connects TRBV7-6 to TRBJ2-1; the match to TRBD1 covers 8 bases. This TCR came from a human donor in good health. The CDR3: CASSLADRAGEQFF. CDR3 in DNA: TGTGCCAGCAGCTTAGCGGACAGGGCGGGTGAGCAGTTCTTC.